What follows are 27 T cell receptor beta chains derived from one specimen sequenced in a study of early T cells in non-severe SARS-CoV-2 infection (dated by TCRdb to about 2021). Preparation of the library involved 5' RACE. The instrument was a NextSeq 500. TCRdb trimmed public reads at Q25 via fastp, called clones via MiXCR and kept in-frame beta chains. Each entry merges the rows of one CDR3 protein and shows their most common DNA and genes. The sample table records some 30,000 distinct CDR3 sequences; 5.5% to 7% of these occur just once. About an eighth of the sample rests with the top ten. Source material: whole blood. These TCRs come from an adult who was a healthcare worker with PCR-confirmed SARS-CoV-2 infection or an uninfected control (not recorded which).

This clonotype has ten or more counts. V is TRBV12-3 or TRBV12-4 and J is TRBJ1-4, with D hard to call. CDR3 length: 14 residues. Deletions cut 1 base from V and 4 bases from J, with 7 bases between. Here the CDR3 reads CASSLEEFNEKLFF. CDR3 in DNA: TGTGCCAGCAGTTTAGAAGAATTTAATGAAAAACTGTTTTTT.

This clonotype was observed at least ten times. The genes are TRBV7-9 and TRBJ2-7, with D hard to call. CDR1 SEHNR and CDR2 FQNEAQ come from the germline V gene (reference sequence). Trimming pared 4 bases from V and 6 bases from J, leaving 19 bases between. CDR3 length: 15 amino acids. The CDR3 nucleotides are TGTGCCAGCAGCTCTAGGCAGCCGGGCCCTGGCGAGCAGTACTTC. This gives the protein CASSSRQPGPGEQYF.

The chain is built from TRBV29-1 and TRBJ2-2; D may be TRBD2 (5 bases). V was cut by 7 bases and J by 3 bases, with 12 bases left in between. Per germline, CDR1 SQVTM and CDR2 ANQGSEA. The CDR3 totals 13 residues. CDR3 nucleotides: TGCAGCGGCGAGAGGGCCGACACCGGGGAGCTGTTTTTT. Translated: CSGERADTGELFF.

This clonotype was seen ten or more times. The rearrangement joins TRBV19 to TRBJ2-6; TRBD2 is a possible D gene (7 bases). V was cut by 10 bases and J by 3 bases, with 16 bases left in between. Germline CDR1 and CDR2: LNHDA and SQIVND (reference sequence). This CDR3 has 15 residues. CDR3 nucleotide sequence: TGTGCCATCTCGCCGGGGGGCAGTGGGGCCAACGTCCTGACTTTC. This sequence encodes CAISPGGSGANVLTF.

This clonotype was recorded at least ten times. The chain's CDR3 is CAISRPEGSPLHF. CDR3 nucleotides: TGTGCCATCTCTCGACCGGAGGGCTCACCCCTCCACTTT. J is TRBJ1-6 and V is TRBV10-3, with D unresolved. The length of the CDR3 is 13 residues. Germline loops: CDR1 ENHRY, CDR2 SYGVKD. Trimming left V 8 bases short and J 10 bases short, with 15 bases between.

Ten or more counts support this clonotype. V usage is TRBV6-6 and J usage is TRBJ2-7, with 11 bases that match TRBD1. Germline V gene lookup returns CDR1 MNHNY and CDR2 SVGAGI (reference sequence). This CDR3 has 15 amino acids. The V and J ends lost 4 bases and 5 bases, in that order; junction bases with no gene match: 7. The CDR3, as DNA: TGTGCCAGCAGTTCCCCGGGACAGGGGGACCACGAGCAGTACTTC. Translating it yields CASSSPGQGDHEQYF.

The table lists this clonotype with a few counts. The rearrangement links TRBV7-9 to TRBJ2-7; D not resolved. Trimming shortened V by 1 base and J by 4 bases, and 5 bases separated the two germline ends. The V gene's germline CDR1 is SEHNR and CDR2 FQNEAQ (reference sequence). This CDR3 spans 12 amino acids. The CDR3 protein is CASSLEPYEQYF. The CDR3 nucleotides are TGTGCCAGCAGCTTAGAGCCTTACGAGCAGTACTTC.

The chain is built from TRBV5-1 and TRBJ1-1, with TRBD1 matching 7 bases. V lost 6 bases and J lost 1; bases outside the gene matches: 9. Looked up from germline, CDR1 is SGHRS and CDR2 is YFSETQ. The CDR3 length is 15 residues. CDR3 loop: CASTNPGTANTEAFF. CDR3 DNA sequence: TGCGCCAGCACCAACCCCGGGACAGCGAACACTGAAGCTTTCTTT.

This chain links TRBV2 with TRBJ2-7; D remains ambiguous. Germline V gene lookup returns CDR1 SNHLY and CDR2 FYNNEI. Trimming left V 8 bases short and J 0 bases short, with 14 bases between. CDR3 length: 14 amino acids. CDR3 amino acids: CASWTDVSSYEQYF. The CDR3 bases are TGTGCCAGCTGGACGGATGTTAGCTCCTACGAGCAGTACTTC.

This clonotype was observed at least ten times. The CDR3 nucleotides read TGTGCCAGCAGCCTCCGTGGACCTGGGGCCTTGGAAGAGACCCAGTACTTC. Its protein product is CASSLRGPGALEETQYF. This chain uses TRBV11-2 with TRBJ2-5, with D tentatively TRBD1 (5 bases). The germline gives CDR1 SGHAT, CDR2 FQNNGV. V gave up 5 bases and J gave up 3 bases, with 22 bases separating them. This CDR3 has 17 residues.

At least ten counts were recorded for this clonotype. The CDR3 region has the DNA TGTGCCAGCAGGCGTATTACAGGGATCGTTTCCTACGAGCAGTACTTC. The encoded protein is CASRRITGIVSYEQYF. This chain joins TRBV5-6 and TRBJ2-7; D perhaps matches TRBD1 (6 bases). The CDR3 is 16 amino acids. With 5 bases removed from V and 1 base from J, the gap between germline ends came to 19 bases. Germline-derived CDR1 and CDR2 are SGHDT and YYEEEE.

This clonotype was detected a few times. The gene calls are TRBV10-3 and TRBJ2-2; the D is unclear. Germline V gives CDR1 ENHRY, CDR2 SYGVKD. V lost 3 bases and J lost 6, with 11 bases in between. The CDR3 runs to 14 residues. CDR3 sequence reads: CAISDRTVSGELFF. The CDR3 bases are TGTGCCATCAGTGACCGCACAGTGTCCGGGGAGCTGTTTTTT.

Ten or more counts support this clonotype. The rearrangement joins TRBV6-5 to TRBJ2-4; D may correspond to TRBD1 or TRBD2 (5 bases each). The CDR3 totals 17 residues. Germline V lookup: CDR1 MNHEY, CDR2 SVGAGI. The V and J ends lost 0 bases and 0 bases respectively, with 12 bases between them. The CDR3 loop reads CASSYSGRGIAKNIQYF. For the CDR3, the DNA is TGTGCCAGCAGTTACTCGGGACGGGGTATAGCCAAAAACATTCAGTACTTC.

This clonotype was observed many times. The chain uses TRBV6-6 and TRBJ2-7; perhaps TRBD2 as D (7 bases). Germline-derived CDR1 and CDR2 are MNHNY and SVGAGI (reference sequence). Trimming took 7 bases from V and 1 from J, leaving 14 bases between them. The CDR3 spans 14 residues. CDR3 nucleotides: TGTGCCAGCACCAAAGGGGGGGGGTCCTACGAGCAGTACTTC. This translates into CASTKGGGSYEQYF.

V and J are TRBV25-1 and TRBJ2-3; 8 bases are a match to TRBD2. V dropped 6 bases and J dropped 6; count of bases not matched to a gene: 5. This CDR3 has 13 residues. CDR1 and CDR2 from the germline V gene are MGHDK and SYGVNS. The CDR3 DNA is TGTGCCAGCAGAGCGGGGGATAGGGATACGCAGTATTTT. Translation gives CASRAGDRDTQYF.

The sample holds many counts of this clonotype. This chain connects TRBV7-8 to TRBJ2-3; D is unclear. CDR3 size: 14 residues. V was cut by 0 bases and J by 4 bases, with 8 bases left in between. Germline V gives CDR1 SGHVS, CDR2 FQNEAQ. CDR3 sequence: CASSLAGYADTQYF. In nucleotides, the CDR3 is TGTGCCAGCAGCTTAGCAGGGTACGCAGATACGCAGTATTTT. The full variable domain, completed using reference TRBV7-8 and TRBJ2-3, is GAGVSQSPRYKVAKRGQDVALRCDPISGHVSLFWYQQALGQGPEFLTYFQNEAQLDKSGLPSDRFFAERPEGSVSTLKIQRTQQEDSAVYLCASSLAGYADTQYFGPGTRLTVL.

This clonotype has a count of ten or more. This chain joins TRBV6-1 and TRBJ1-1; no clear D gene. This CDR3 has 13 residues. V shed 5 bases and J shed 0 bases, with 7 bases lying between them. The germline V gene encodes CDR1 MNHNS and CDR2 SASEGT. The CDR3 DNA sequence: TGTGCCAGCAGTAATGAGGTGAACACTGAAGCTTTCTTT. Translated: CASSNEVNTEAFF.

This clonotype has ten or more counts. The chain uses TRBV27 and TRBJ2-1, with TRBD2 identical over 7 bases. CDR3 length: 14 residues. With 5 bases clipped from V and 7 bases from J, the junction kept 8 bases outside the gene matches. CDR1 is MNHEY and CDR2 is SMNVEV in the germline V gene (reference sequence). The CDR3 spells CASSKRGGWNEQFF. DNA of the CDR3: TGTGCCAGCAGTAAAAGGGGAGGGTGGAATGAGCAGTTCTTC.

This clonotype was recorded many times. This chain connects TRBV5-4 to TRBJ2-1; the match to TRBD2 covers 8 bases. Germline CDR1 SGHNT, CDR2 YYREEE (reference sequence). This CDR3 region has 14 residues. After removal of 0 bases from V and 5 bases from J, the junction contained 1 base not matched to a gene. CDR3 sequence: CASSLEAGDNEQFF. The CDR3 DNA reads TGTGCCAGCAGCTTGGAAGCGGGGGACAATGAGCAGTTCTTC.

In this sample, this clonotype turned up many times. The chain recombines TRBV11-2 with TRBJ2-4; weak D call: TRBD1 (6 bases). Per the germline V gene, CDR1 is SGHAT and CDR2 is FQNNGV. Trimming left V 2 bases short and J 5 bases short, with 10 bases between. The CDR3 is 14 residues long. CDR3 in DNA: TGTGCCAGCAGCTTATTACAGGGCCAAAACATTCAGTACTTC. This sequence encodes CASSLLQGQNIQYF.

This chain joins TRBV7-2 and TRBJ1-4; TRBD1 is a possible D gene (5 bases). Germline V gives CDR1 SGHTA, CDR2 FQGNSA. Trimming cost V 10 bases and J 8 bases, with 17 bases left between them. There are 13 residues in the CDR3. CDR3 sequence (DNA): TGTGCCACTAGAAGGGGAGTGACCGAAAAACTGTTTTTT. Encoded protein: CATRRGVTEKLFF.

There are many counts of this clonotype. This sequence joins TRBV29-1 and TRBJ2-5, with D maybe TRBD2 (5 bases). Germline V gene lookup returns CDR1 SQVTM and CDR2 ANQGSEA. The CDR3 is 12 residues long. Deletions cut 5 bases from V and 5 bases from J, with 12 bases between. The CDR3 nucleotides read TGCAGCGTTTTATCCGGGGAGGAGACCCAGTACTTC. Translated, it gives CSVLSGEETQYF. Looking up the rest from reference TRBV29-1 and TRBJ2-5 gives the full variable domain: SAVISQKPSRDICQRGTSLTIQCQVDSQVTMMFWYRQQPGQSLTLIATANQGSEATYESGFVIDKFPISRPNLTFSTLTVSNMSPEDSSIYLCSVLSGEETQYFGPGTRLLVL.

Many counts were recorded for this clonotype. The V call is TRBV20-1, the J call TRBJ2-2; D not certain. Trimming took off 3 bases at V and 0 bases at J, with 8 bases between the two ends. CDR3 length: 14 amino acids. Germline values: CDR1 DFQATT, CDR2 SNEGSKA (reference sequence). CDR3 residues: CSARDGANTGELFF. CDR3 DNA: TGCAGTGCTAGGGACGGCGCGAACACCGGGGAGCTGTTTTTT.

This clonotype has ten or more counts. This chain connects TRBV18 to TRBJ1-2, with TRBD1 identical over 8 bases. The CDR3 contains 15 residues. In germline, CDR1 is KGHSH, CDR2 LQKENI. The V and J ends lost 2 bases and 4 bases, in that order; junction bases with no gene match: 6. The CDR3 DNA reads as TGTGCCAGCTCACCATCGGCAGGGGGCCTCTATGGCTACACCTTC. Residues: CASSPSAGGLYGYTF.

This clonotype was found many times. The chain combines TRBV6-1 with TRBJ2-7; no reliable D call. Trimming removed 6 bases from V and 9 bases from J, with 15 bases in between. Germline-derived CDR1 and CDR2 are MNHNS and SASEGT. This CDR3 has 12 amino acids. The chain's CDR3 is CASSYTVAGQYF. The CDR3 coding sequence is TGTGCCAGCAGCTACACGGTGGCAGGGCAGTACTTC.

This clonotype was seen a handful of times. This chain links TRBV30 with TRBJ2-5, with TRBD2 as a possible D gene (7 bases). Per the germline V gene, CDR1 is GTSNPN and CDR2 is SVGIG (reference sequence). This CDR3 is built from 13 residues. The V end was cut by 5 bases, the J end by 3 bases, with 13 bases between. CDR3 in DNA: TGTGCCTGGGGGGGGGCTGCTAAAGAGACCCAGTACTTC. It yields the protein CAWGGAAKETQYF.

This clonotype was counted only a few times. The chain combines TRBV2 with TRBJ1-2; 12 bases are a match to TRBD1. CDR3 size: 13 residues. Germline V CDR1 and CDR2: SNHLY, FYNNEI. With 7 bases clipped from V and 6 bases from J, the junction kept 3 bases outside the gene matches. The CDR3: CASMGQGAHGYTF. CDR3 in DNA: TGTGCCAGCATGGGACAGGGGGCTCATGGCTACACCTTC. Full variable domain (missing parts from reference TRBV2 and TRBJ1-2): EPEVTQTPSHQVTQMGQEVILRCVPISNHLYFYWYRQILGQKVEFLVSFYNNEISEKSEIFDDQFSVERPDGSNFTLKIRSTKLEDSAMYFCASMGQGAHGYTFGSGTRLTVV.